One and the same sample provided the 3 T cell receptor beta chains below, sequenced in a study of blood T cell repertoires in COVID-19. Some clones are missing from TCRdb's copy, which holds only in-frame ones; the method was immunoSEQ multiplex PCR. The sample yields tens of thousands of clones, about 86% seen once. The sample was peripheral blood. These receptors were obtained from a man aged 70-80 years with acute or convalescent COVID-19.

CDR3 region: CASMQGSGGTEAFF. The DNA of the CDR3 is TGTGCCAGCATGCAGGGGTCGGGAGGCACTGAAGCTTTCTTT. This sequence joins TRBV2 and TRBJ1-1, with D possibly being TRBD1 (6 bases). The ends were cut back, 7 bases at V and 4 bases at J, with 16 bases in the middle. The CDR3 covers 14 residues. Germline CDR1 SNHLY, CDR2 FYNNEI.

This CDR3 is CASSQDWGQTYGYTF. The CDR3 DNA reads TGTGCCAGCAGCCAAGATTGGGGACAGACCTATGGCTACACCTTC. The chain combines TRBV14 with TRBJ1-2; TRBD1 agrees at 7 bases. Unmatched junction bases numbered 5, after V lost 0 bases and J lost 4 bases. The CDR3 is 15 residues long. CDR1 is SGHDN and CDR2 is FVKESK in the germline V gene. Full variable domain (rest looked up from reference TRBV14 and TRBJ1-2): EAGVTQFPSHSVIEKGQTVTLRCDPISGHDNLYWYRRVMGKEIKFLLHFVKESKQDESGMPNNRFLAERTGGTYSTLKVQPAELEDSGVYFCASSQDWGQTYGYTFGSGTRLTVV.

This rearrangement joins TRBV20-1 to TRBJ2-7; 13 positions agree with TRBD2. CDR1 and CDR2 from the germline V gene are DFQATT and SNEGSKA (reference sequence). CDR3 size: 15 residues. Germline trimming cut 3 bases from V and 7 bases from J; bases unmatched to any gene: 9. DNA for the CDR3: TGCAGTGCTAGTAACGGACTAGCGGGAGTTCAAGAGCAGTACTTC. This codes for CSASNGLAGVQEQYF.